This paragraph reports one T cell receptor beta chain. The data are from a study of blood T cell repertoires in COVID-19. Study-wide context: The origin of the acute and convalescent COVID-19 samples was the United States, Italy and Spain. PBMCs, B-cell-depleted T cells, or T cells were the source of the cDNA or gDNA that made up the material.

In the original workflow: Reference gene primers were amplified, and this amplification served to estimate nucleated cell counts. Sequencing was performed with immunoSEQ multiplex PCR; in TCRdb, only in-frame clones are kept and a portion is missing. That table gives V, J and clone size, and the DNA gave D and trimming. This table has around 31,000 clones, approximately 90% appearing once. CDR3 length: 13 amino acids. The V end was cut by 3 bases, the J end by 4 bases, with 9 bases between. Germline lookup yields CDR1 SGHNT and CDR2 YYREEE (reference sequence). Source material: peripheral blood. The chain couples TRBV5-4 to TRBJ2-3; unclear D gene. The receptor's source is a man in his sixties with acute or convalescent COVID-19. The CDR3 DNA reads TGTGCCAGCAGCTCTCAGAGCGCAGATACGCAGTATTTT. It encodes CASSSQSADTQYF.